What follows are 21 T cell receptor beta chains derived from one specimen sequenced in a study of blood T cell repertoires in COVID-19 (dated by TCRdb to the early 2020s). The library was generated by the immunoSEQ multiplex PCR assay. This immuneACCESS table, as held by TCRdb, lists in-frame sequences with V and J called but not all clones. Of the missing ones, under half trace to an unresolved V gene in checked studies; the others have no known cause. The sample has a few hundred thousand clones on record, more than 70% of them singletons. The ten largest clones add up to more than 0.95% of the sample. The sample comprised PBMCs or T cells enriched from blood (not recorded which). The receptors stem from a woman between 18 and 29 years old who had recovered from COVID-19.

The chain is built from TRBV10-3 and TRBJ1-1; 7 nucleotides line up with TRBD1. The germline gives CDR1 ENHRY, CDR2 SYGVKD. The CDR3 runs to 13 residues. The V gene end was trimmed by 6 bases and the J gene end by 2 bases; junction bases not matched to a gene: 3. The DNA of the CDR3 is TGTGCCATCAGACAGGGGCAAAACACTGAAGCTTTCTTT. The encoded protein is CAIRQGQNTEAFF.

The chain combines TRBV6-1 with TRBJ1-5, with D perhaps matching TRBD1 (6 bases). The CDR3 extends over 17 amino acids. CDR1 is MNHNS and CDR2 is SASEGT in the germline V gene. V lost 4 bases and J lost 0, with 16 bases in between. The CDR3 region has the DNA TGTGCCAGCAGTGTACTCGGGGGGGCCTATAGCAATCAGCCCCAGCATTTT. Translation: CASSVLGGAYSNQPQHF.

The genes are TRBV11-2 and TRBJ2-1; 8 positions agree with TRBD2. CDR1 and CDR2 from the germline V gene are SGHAT and FQNNGV. Trimming took 3 bases from V and 4 from J; bases not matched to a gene: 5. CDR3 length equals 15 residues. CDR3 region: CASSFSGVGYNEQFF. The CDR3 DNA reads as TGTGCCAGCAGCTTTAGCGGGGTCGGATACAATGAGCAGTTCTTC.

The genes are TRBV5-4 and TRBJ1-2; 8 bases align to TRBD1. After removal of 4 bases from V and 8 bases from J, the junction contained 7 bases not matched to a gene. Germline V gene lookup returns CDR1 SGHNT and CDR2 YYREEE (reference sequence). The CDR3 contains 13 residues. CDR3 coding DNA: TGTGCCAGCAGCCCGGACAGGGATCGGGGCTACACCTTC. It translates to CASSPDRDRGYTF.

The V call is TRBV5-1, the J call TRBJ2-7, with 7 bases that match TRBD1. Germline CDR1 SGHRS, CDR2 YFSETQ. The CDR3 spans 14 residues. The trim removed 0 bases at V and 5 bases at J, leaving 5 bases unmatched. The CDR3 loop reads CASSLDRGMDEQYF. For the CDR3, the DNA is TGCGCCAGCAGCTTGGACAGGGGCATGGACGAGCAGTACTTC.

V is TRBV10-1 and J is TRBJ1-2; D is ambiguous. CDR3 length equals 15 residues. Trimming left V 8 bases short and J 4 bases short, with 20 bases between. Germline V CDR1 and CDR2: WNHNN, SYGVQD (reference sequence). The CDR3 region is CASGNPAGRAYGYTF. The CDR3 DNA reads TGCGCCAGCGGGAACCCCGCCGGGCGGGCCTATGGCTACACCTTC.

The chain joins TRBV9 to TRBJ2-1; 8 bases agree with TRBD2. Germline V CDR1 and CDR2: SGDLS, YYNGEE. V was pared by 0 bases and J by 2 bases, with 4 bases of the junction left unmatched. CDR3 length: 16 residues. The CDR3 nucleotides read TGTGCCAGCAGCGTAGAGGGGCGGGGGGCCTACAATGAGCAGTTCTTC. Translation gives CASSVEGRGAYNEQFF. The full variable domain, its missing parts supplied by reference TRBV9 and TRBJ2-1, is DSGVTQTPKHLITATGQRVTLRCSPRSGDLSVYWYQQSLDQGLQFLIQYYNGEERAKGNILERFSAQQFPDLHSELNLSSLELGDSALYFCASSVEGRGAYNEQFFGPGTRLTVL.

The chain links TRBV28 to TRBJ1-1, with D unresolved. V lost 5 bases to trimming and J lost 4 bases, with 8 bases between them. The CDR3 covers 12 residues. Germline V gene data show CDR1 as MDHEN and CDR2 as SYDVKM. The CDR3 spells CASSPPVTEAFF. CDR3 sequence (DNA): TGTGCCAGCAGTCCACCGGTCACTGAAGCTTTCTTT. The full variable domain, in which reference TRBV28 and TRBJ1-1 provide the parts outside the CDR3, is DVKVTQSSRYLVKRTGEKVFLECVQDMDHENMFWYRQDPGLGLRLIYFSYDVKMKEKGDIPEGYSVSREKKERFSLILESASTNQTSMYLCASSPPVTEAFFGQGTRLTVV.

V and J are TRBV28 and TRBJ1-3; maybe TRBD1 (5 bases). The germline CDR1 and CDR2 sequences are MDHEN and SYDVKM. Trimming took 11 bases from V and 1 from J, leaving 15 bases between them. There are 14 residues in the CDR3. The CDR3 is CAALSGGSGNTIYF. The CDR3 region has the DNA TGTGCCGCCCTTAGCGGGGGTTCTGGAAACACCATATATTTT.

CDR3 protein: CAISLNTGSESYTF. The CDR3, as DNA: TGTGCCATCAGCCTCAATACAGGTTCGGAGAGCTACACCTTC. The chain uses TRBV10-3 and TRBJ1-2; D is possibly TRBD1 (5 bases). V was trimmed by 6 bases and J by 9 bases, leaving 20 bases between them. CDR3 length: 14 residues. Germline loops: CDR1 ENHRY, CDR2 SYGVKD.

The chain combines TRBV4-2 with TRBJ1-1; perhaps TRBD1 as D (5 bases). The CDR3 covers 14 residues. Trimming took off 0 bases at V and 8 bases at J, with 13 bases between the two ends. Germline V gene data show CDR1 as LGHNA and CDR2 as YNFKEQ. The CDR3 loop is CASSQDWGSQEAFF. Here the CDR3 DNA reads TGTGCCAGCAGCCAAGATTGGGGCAGCCAAGAAGCTTTCTTT.

The chain links TRBV27 to TRBJ1-6; D not resolved. CDR3 length equals 17 residues. CDR1 and CDR2 from the germline V gene are MNHEY and SMNVEV (reference sequence). Trimming pared 5 bases from V and 1 base from J, leaving 15 bases between. In DNA form, the CDR3 reads TGTGCCAGCAGTGCCCCAGGTGGAGGGTCCTATAATTCACCCCTCCACTTT. Its translation is CASSAPGGGSYNSPLHF.

The chain couples TRBV30 to TRBJ1-2; D gene uncertain. Germline values: CDR1 GTSNPN, CDR2 SVGIG (reference sequence). The CDR3 spans 13 residues. V gave up 1 base and J gave up 3 bases, with 9 bases separating them. CDR3 DNA sequence: TGTGCCTGGAGTGGAGGGTTCGACTATGGCTACACCTTC. Translation: CAWSGGFDYGYTF.

The chain combines TRBV11-2 with TRBJ2-5; TRBD2 matches at 11 bases. Germline V lookup: CDR1 SGHAT, CDR2 FQNNGV. CDR3 length equals 16 residues. With V trimmed by 5 bases and J by 2 bases, 7 bases remained unmatched. The CDR3 DNA sequence: TGTGCCAGCAGCCCCCGACTAGCGGGGCTGCAAGAGACCCAGTACTTC. Translation: CASSPRLAGLQETQYF.

The V call is TRBV5-5, the J call TRBJ1-6, with TRBD1 as a possible D gene (6 bases). The length of the CDR3 is 13 residues. CDR1 and CDR2 (germline): SGHKS, YYEKEE (reference sequence). Trimming left V 0 bases short and J 15 bases short, with 13 bases between. CDR3 sequence reads: CASSLGGLQRLHF. Written as DNA, the CDR3 is TGTGCCAGCAGCTTGGGGGGGCTTCAACGCCTCCACTTT.

V gene TRBV9 combines with J gene TRBJ1-1; D is uncertain. Germline V gene data show CDR1 as SGDLS and CDR2 as YYNGEE. The CDR3 is 15 amino acids. V was shortened by 0 bases and J by 4 bases, with 13 bases between the two germline ends. CDR3 protein: CASSVGVLAGTEAFF. CDR3 DNA sequence: TGTGCCAGCAGCGTAGGCGTTCTTGCGGGCACTGAAGCTTTCTTT.

The chain employs TRBV27 and TRBJ1-6, with D perhaps matching TRBD1 (5 bases). The V end was cut by 6 bases, the J end by 13 bases, with 19 bases between. The CDR3 totals 14 residues. Germline CDR1 MNHEY, CDR2 SMNVEV (reference sequence). The DNA for the CDR3 is TGTGCCAGCAGCGAAGGTGGGGGGAGGACCCCCCTCCACTTT. Amino acid sequence: CASSEGGGRTPLHF.

The chain links TRBV10-3 to TRBJ1-3; D ambiguous. Germline lookup yields CDR1 ENHRY and CDR2 SYGVKD. This CDR3 comprises 16 residues. V lost 2 bases and J 0 bases, leaving 11 bases between the germline ends. In DNA form, the CDR3 reads TGTGCCATCAGTGAGAATCAGGCTTACTCTGGAAACACCATATATTTT. Translation: CAISENQAYSGNTIYF.

The CDR3 loop reads CASTSGTGPRAYEQYF. CDR3 coding DNA: TGTGCCAGCACTTCCGGGACAGGGCCCCGGGCGTACGAGCAGTACTTC. The V call is TRBV16, the J call TRBJ2-7; the match to TRBD1 covers 9 bases. The ends lost 7 bases at V and 4 bases at J; junction bases unmatched: 14. Per germline, CDR1 KGHSY and CDR2 FQNENV. The CDR3 totals 16 residues.

V gene TRBV24-1 combines with J gene TRBJ1-2, with D perhaps matching TRBD1 (5 bases). Germline V CDR1 and CDR2: KGHDR, SFDVKD. The CDR3 runs 22 residues. V was shortened by 9 bases and J by 6 bases, with 43 bases between the two germline ends. CDR3 protein: CATLNPIERGALFEVTENGYTF. Here the CDR3 DNA reads TGTGCCACCTTAAATCCCATAGAAAGGGGCGCACTTTTTGAGGTCACAGAAAATGGCTACACCTTC.

CDR3 nucleotide sequence: TGTGCCAGCAGCCCTCAACTAGTCATAGATACGCAGTATTTT. It translates to CASSPQLVIDTQYF. The chain combines TRBV9 with TRBJ2-3; the D gene is possibly TRBD2 (5 bases). V gave up 4 bases and J gave up 5 bases, with 14 bases separating them. Germline V CDR1 and CDR2: SGDLS, YYNGEE. This CDR3 comprises 14 residues.